The 24 T cell receptor beta chains below all came from one sample that was sequenced in a study of blood T cell repertoires in COVID-19. Here immunoSEQ multiplex PCR was the method, and the copy in TCRdb shows in-frame clones only, minus some. Among a few hundred thousand clones listed, 75% to 85% were seen once. The sequenced material came from peripheral blood. The source of these receptors is a woman between 65 and 79 years old with COVID-19, enrolled during active disease.

This sequence joins TRBV21-1 and TRBJ1-2; TRBD1, the D gene given by the table, was not confirmed from the DNA. TRBV21-1 is tagged as a pseudogene. The CDR3 spans 16 residues. The CDR3: CASSPRAGGWYYGYTF. CDR3 bases: TGTGCCAGCAGCCCCCGGGCAGGGGGCTGGTACTATGGCTACACCTTC.

This clone was found a few times. This CDR3 is CASNQGLSQPQHF. The DNA of the CDR3 is TGTGCCAGTAATCAGGGACTCAGTCAGCCCCAGCATTTT. The rearrangement links TRBV19 to TRBJ1-5; D may be TRBD1 (5 bases). The CDR3 has 13 residues. CDR1 is LNHDA, CDR2 SQIVND, per germline (reference sequence). The V end lost 7 bases, the J end lost 6 bases, and 13 bases lay between the germline ends.

V gene TRBV6-2 or TRBV6-3 combines with J gene TRBJ1-4; maybe TRBD1 (6 bases). Germline loops: CDR1 MNHEY, CDR2 SVGEGT. Trimming removed 5 bases from V and 0 bases from J, with 13 bases in between. The CDR3 extends over 16 amino acids. The CDR3 DNA is TGTGCCAGCAGTAACAGGGAACCAGCAACTAATGAAAAACTGTTTTTT. Translating it yields CASSNREPATNEKLFF.

The chain uses TRBV5-4 and TRBJ1-4; no reliable D call. V lost 3 bases to trimming and J lost 4 bases, with 7 bases between them. This CDR3 is 13 amino acids long. Germline V CDR1 and CDR2: SGHNT, YYREEE (reference sequence). CDR3 region: CASSSSVNEKLFF. In DNA, the CDR3 is TGTGCCAGCAGCTCCTCGGTTAATGAAAAACTGTTTTTT. Looking up the rest from reference TRBV5-4 and TRBJ1-4 gives the full variable domain: ETGVTQSPTHLIKTRGQQVTLRCSSQSGHNTVSWYQQALGQGPQFIFQYYREEENGRGNFPPRFSGLQFPNYSSELNVNALELDDSALYLCASSSSVNEKLFFGSGTQLSVL.

The chain uses TRBV5-6 and TRBJ1-5; 7 nucleotides agree with TRBD1. CDR3 length equals 16 residues. Germline lookup yields CDR1 SGHDT and CDR2 YYEEEE. Trimming cost V 2 bases and J 8 bases; bases outside gene matches: 13. The CDR3 reads CASSFSGRGDRKPQHF. CDR3 nucleotide sequence: TGTGCCAGCAGCTTCTCAGGCAGGGGGGACAGAAAGCCCCAGCATTTT.

The V and J genes are TRBV2 and TRBJ1-6; the D is unclear. Trimming pared 4 bases from V and 3 bases from J, leaving 13 bases between. The CDR3 covers 16 residues. Germline V gives CDR1 SNHLY, CDR2 FYNNEI. The CDR3 DNA sequence: TGTGCCAGCAGTGGGAGTGGAGGGAGCTATAATTCACCCCTCCACTTT. Amino acids: CASSGSGGSYNSPLHF.

This chain connects TRBV6-5 to TRBJ1-5, with a possible D match to TRBD1 (5 bases). Germline loops: CDR1 MNHEY, CDR2 SVGAGI. Trimming removed 2 bases from V and 9 bases from J, with 20 bases in between. The length of the CDR3 is 16 residues. The CDR3 region has the DNA TGTGCCAGCAGTTACGAAGCAGGGTCCGTAGTTTGGCCCCAGCATTTT. It encodes CASSYEAGSVVWPQHF.

The chain recombines TRBV7-3 with TRBJ2-1, with D possibly TRBD2 on 7 matching bases. This CDR3 has 15 residues. The V gene's germline CDR1 is SGHTA and CDR2 FQGTGA. Trimming cost V 2 bases and J 8 bases, with 16 bases left between them. The DNA of the CDR3 is TGTGCCAGCAGCTTATTAGGGGGGGCTCACGATGAGCAGTTCTTC. Its protein is CASSLLGGAHDEQFF.

This chain links TRBV18 with TRBJ1-3, with unresolved D. V lost 4 bases to trimming and J lost 4 bases, with 11 bases between them. Germline CDR1 and CDR2: KGHSH and LQKENI. This CDR3 spans 14 amino acids. The CDR3 DNA follows: TGTGCCAGCTCACTGGGTCGAGGGGGAAACACCATATATTTT. Translating it yields CASSLGRGGNTIYF.

The V and J genes are TRBV2 and TRBJ2-2; the D is unclear. V lost 7 bases and J lost 7, with 13 bases in between. The CDR3 is 13 residues long. Germline V gives CDR1 SNHLY, CDR2 FYNNEI. The DNA of the CDR3 is TGTGCCAGCACCCCGAGGCATGGCGGGGAGCTGTTTTTT. It is translated as CASTPRHGGELFF.

This clone has a single count. The V gene is TRBV7-9, the J gene TRBJ2-7; maybe TRBD1 (6 bases). The CDR3 is 12 residues long. Germline assignment: CDR1 SEHNR and CDR2 FQNEAQ (reference sequence). V was cut by 2 bases and J by 6 bases, with 8 bases left in between. The CDR3 spells CASSLLQGEQYF. The DNA of the CDR3 is TGTGCCAGCAGCTTATTACAGGGCGAGCAGTACTTC. Together with reference TRBV7-9 and TRBJ2-7, the CDR3 gives the full variable domain: DTGVSQNPRHKITKRGQNVTFRCDPISEHNRLYWYRQTLGQGPEFLTYFQNEAQLEKSRLLSDRFSAERPKGSFSTLEIQRTEQGDSAMYLCASSLLQGEQYFGPGTRLTVT.

The chain is built from TRBV5-1 and TRBJ1-6; 8 nucleotides line up with TRBD1. The germline CDR1 and CDR2 sequences are SGHRS and YFSETQ. With V trimmed by 4 bases and J by 8 bases, 8 bases remained unmatched. CDR3 length: 15 amino acids. CDR3: CASSPGQGSYSPLHF. The CDR3 DNA sequence: TGCGCCAGCAGCCCCGGACAGGGTAGCTATTCACCCCTCCACTTT.

The CDR3 DNA is TGTGCCAGCAGTCGCAGCGGGGATTTGAATGAGCAGTTCTTC. It yields the protein CASSRSGDLNEQFF. The chain combines TRBV27 with TRBJ2-1; 7 bases fit TRBD2. J gave up 7 bases and V 5 bases, and 8 bases lay outside the gene matches. CDR3 length: 14 residues. Germline CDR1 MNHEY, CDR2 SMNVEV (reference sequence).

In its sample, this clone was seen once. V and J are TRBV9 and TRBJ1-2; 9 bases agree with TRBD1. The length of the CDR3 is 22 residues. The V gene's germline CDR1 is SGDLS and CDR2 YYNGEE. Trimming removed 4 bases from V and 6 bases from J; junction bases left unmatched: 31. CDR3 sequence reads: CASSSRSIHNSGTGNRGHGYTF. For the CDR3, the DNA is TGTGCCAGCAGCTCCCGATCCATACACAATTCCGGGACAGGAAACAGGGGGCATGGCTACACCTTC.

The chain carries TRBV6-2 or TRBV6-3 and TRBJ2-1; TRBD2 aligns across 8 bases. The CDR3 contains 14 residues. With V trimmed by 2 bases and J by 10 bases, 7 bases remained unmatched. Germline CDR1 and CDR2: MNHEY and SVGEGT. The CDR3 coding sequence is TGTGCCAGCAGTTACCCGGGACTAGTCGCCGAGCAGTTCTTC. The encoded protein is CASSYPGLVAEQFF.

The chain combines TRBV2 with TRBJ1-3; D is unclear. Germline-derived CDR1 and CDR2 are SNHLY and FYNNEI. Trimming stripped 3 bases from V and 0 bases from J, with 9 bases between. This CDR3 spans 15 amino acids. CDR3 sequence (DNA): TGTGCCAGCAGTGAGTGGCGGAACTCTGGAAACACCATATATTTT. This gives the protein CASSEWRNSGNTIYF.

This clone has a handful of counts. The chain joins TRBV7-2 to TRBJ1-6; a weak D match, TRBD1 (5 bases). V gave up 1 base and J gave up 8 bases, with 12 bases separating them. The CDR3 contains 15 residues. The V gene's germline CDR1 is SGHTA and CDR2 FQGNSA. CDR3 bases: TGTGCCAGCAGCTTAGGTGGCGGGGGGTATTCACCCCTCCACTTT. Its protein is CASSLGGGGYSPLHF.

V and J are TRBV7-2 and TRBJ1-1; D call uncertain. The CDR3 has 15 residues. Trimming took 3 bases from V and 0 from J, leaving 11 bases between them. Germline values: CDR1 SGHTA, CDR2 FQGNSA. Here the CDR3 reads CASSFGPALNTEAFF. CDR3 DNA sequence: TGTGCCAGCAGCTTTGGGCCAGCCTTGAACACTGAAGCTTTCTTT. The whole variable domain, remainder taken from reference TRBV7-2 and TRBJ1-1, is GAGVSQSPSNKVTEKGKDVELRCDPISGHTALYWYRQSLGQGLEFLIYFQGNSAPDKSGLPSDRFSAERTGGSVSTLTIQRTQQEDSAVYLCASSFGPALNTEAFFGQGTRLTVV.

V is TRBV11-2 and J is TRBJ1-1; D may be TRBD1 (6 bases). Trimming removed 5 bases from V and 6 bases from J, with 16 bases in between. Looked up from germline, CDR1 is SGHAT and CDR2 is FQNNGV. The CDR3 contains 14 residues. The CDR3 protein is CASSPGTHFAEAFF. The CDR3 coding sequence is TGTGCCAGCAGCCCCGGGACACATTTCGCTGAAGCTTTCTTT.

The chain combines TRBV6-5 with TRBJ1-1; TRBD1 might be the D (6 bases). Germline lookup yields CDR1 MNHEY and CDR2 SVGAGI. This CDR3 comprises 15 residues. The V end was cut by 6 bases, the J end by 7 bases, with 21 bases between. As DNA, the CDR3 is TGTGCCAGCAGGGGGTCGGGGGGCGCTTTTGTTGAAGCTTTCTTT. Protein sequence: CASRGSGGAFVEAFF.

This chain connects TRBV11-2 to TRBJ2-7; tentatively, D is TRBD1 (5 bases). The CDR3 is 16 residues long. V was trimmed by 0 bases and J by 5 bases, leaving 17 bases between them. The germline V gene has CDR1 SGHAT and CDR2 FQNNGV. The CDR3 DNA sequence: TGTGCCAGCAGCTTAGAAGGAAGGCAGGGTGTCGACGAGCAGTACTTC. Translation: CASSLEGRQGVDEQYF.

This clone has only one observation. The rearrangement joins TRBV29-1 to TRBJ1-2; 9 bases match TRBD1. The CDR3 length is 12 residues. CDR1 and CDR2 from the germline V gene are SQVTM and ANQGSEA. V was clipped by 7 bases and J by 8 bases; unmatched bases: 8. CDR3: CSDGDRVGGYTF. The CDR3 DNA sequence: TGCAGCGACGGGGACAGGGTAGGCGGCTACACCTTC.

The rearrangement joins TRBV3-1 (or the pseudogene TRBV3-2) to TRBJ1-2; 7 bases fit TRBD1. The CDR3 runs 16 residues. Unmatched junction bases numbered 14, after V lost 6 bases and J lost 4 bases. Germline CDR1 is LGHDT and CDR2 is YNNKEL (reference sequence). Written as DNA, the CDR3 is TGTGCCAGCAGTCTACGACAGGGCGAAGTGGGCTATGGCTACACCTTC. Translated: CASSLRQGEVGYGYTF.

The chain joins TRBV11-2 to TRBJ2-7; a weak D match, TRBD1 (6 bases). Germline CDR1 reads SGHAT; CDR2 reads FQNNGV. The CDR3 totals 16 residues. Trimming took off 4 bases at V and 2 bases at J, with 18 bases between the two ends. The CDR3 protein is CASSSARTVGTYEQYF. The CDR3 region has the DNA TGTGCCAGCAGCTCCGCTCGGACAGTGGGAACCTACGAGCAGTACTTC.